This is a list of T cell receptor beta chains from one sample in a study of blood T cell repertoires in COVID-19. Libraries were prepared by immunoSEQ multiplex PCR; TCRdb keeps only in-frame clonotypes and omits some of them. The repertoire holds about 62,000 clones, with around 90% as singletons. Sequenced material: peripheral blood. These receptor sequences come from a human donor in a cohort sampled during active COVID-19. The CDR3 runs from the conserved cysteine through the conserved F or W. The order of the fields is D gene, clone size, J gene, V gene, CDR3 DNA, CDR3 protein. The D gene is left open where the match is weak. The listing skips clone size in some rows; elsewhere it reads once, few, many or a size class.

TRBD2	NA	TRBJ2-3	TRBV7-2	TGTGCCAGCAGCTTGACTAGCGATACGCAGTATTTT	CASSLTSDTQYF
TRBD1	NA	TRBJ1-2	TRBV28	TGTGCCAGCAGTTTAGGGCAGGGGGCGGTTTACTATGGCTACACCTTC	CASSLGQGAVYYGYTF
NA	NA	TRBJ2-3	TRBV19	TGTGCCAGTAGTATAAGTGCTGGAGGCACAGATACGCAGTATTTT	CASSISAGGTDTQYF
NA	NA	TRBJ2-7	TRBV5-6	TGTGCCAGCAGCCTGTCTATTAACTACGAGCAGTACTTC	CASSLSINYEQYF
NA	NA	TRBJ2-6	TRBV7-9	TGTGCCAGCAGCCCTTGGGGCCACCCCTCTGGGGCCAACGTCCTGACTTTC	CASSPWGHPSGANVLTF
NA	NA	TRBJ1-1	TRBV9	TGTGCCAGCAGTTTGGGTGGCAGGCTCGGCAACACTGAAGCTTTCTTT	CASSLGGRLGNTEAFF
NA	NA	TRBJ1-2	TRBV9	TGTGCCAGCAGCGTAGGAGGAGACTATGGCTACACCTTC	CASSVGGDYGYTF
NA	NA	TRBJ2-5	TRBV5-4	TGTGCCAGCAGCGGTAGCCAGGGGGAGACCCAGTACTTC	CASSGSQGETQYF
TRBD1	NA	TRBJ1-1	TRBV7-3	TGTGCCAGCAGCTTATTGGGACAGGGTAACACTGAAGCTTTCTTT	CASSLLGQGNTEAFF
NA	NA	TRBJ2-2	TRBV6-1	TGTGCCAGCAGTGCTTTGGTGGGCTGGCCCGTCTCCGGGGAGCTGTTTTTT	CASSALVGWPVSGELFF
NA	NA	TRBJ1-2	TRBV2	TGTGCCAGCAGTGTGCGGGATGGCTACACCTTC	CASSVRDGYTF
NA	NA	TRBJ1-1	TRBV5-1	TGCGCCAGCAGCTTCAACAGCAACGCTGAAGCTTTCTTT	CASSFNSNAEAFF
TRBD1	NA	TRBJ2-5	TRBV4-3	TGCGCCAGCAGCACCGACAGGGGGACCCAGTACTTC	CASSTDRGTQYF
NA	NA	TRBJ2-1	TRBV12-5	TGTGCTAGTGGTTTGTACCGAGGGGGGGTCGCTGACAATGAGCAGTTCTTC	CASGLYRGGVADNEQFF
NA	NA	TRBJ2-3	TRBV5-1	TGCGCCAGCAGCTGGACGGGGGACCCGACAGATACGCAGTATTTT	CASSWTGDPTDTQYF
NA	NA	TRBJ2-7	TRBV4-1	TGCGCCAGCAGCCAAGTGGAGTACGAGCAGTACTTC	CASSQVEYEQYF
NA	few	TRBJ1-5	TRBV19	TGTGCCAGTAATCAGGTAAATCAGCCCCAGCATTTT	CASNQVNQPQHF
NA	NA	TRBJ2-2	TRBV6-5	TGTGCCAGCAAGGGGACACTTAACACCGGGGAGCTGTTTTTT	CASKGTLNTGELFF
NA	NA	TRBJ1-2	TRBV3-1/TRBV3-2	TGTGCCAGCAGCCAACCGGGAGCGGGAAACTATGGCTACACCTTC	CASSQPGAGNYGYTF
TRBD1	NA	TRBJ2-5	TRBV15	TGTGCCACCAGCAGAGGGAGTTTAGCAGGACAGGGGGAGACCCAGTACTTC	CATSRGSLAGQGETQYF
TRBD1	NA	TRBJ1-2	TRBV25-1	TGTGCCAGCAGTGAGGCGGGACAGTATGGCTACACCTTC	CASSEAGQYGYTF
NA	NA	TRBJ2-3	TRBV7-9	TGTGCCAGCAGCCGAGCGGCTCTAGATACGCAGTATTTT	CASSRAALDTQYF
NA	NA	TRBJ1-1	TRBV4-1	TGCGCCACCGGCCCCACAGGGTACACTGAAGCTTTCTTT	CATGPTGYTEAFF
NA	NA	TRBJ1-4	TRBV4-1	TGCGCCAGCAGCCAATCGCCGGCGGATGAAAAACTGTTTTTT	CASSQSPADEKLFF
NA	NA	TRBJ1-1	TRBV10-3	TGTGCCATCAGTGAGTCGAACACCATGAACACTGAAGCTTTCTTT	CAISESNTMNTEAFF
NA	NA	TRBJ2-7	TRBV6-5	TGTGCCAGCAGTTTTTCAGTCCCGGGGATTCCCTACGAGCAGTACTTC	CASSFSVPGIPYEQYF
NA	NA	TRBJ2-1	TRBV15	TGTGCCACCAGCGCCCGATTGACAGGAGGCCCCGAGGGCCATGAGCAGTTCTTC	CATSARLTGGPEGHEQFF
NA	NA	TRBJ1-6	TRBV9	TGTGCCAGCAGCGTAGAGTCACGGTCACCCCTCCACTTT	CASSVESRSPLHF
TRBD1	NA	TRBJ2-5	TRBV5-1	TGCGCCAGCAGCTGGGGAGACAGGGGAGGTGGGGAGACCCAGTACTTC	CASSWGDRGGGETQYF
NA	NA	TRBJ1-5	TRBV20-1	TGCAGTGCTAGTCTCCTGGGGGGAGGCAATCAGCCCCAGCATTTT	CSASLLGGGNQPQHF
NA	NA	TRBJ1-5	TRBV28	TGTGCCAGCAGCACTTCCCAGGGCCCTAATCAGCCCCAGCATTTT	CASSTSQGPNQPQHF
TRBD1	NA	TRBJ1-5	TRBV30	TGTGCCTGGAGTCGGGGGACAGACAATCAGCCCCAGCATTTT	CAWSRGTDNQPQHF
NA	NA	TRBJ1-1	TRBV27	TGTGCCAGCAGTTTATACGACGGAGGGGACACTGAAGCTTTCTTT	CASSLYDGGDTEAFF
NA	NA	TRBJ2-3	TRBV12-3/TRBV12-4	TGTGCCAGCAGTCCCCAGGCAGATACGCAGTATTTT	CASSPQADTQYF
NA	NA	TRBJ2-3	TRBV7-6	TGTGCCAGCAGCCTGGCGCCAGCGCCACGTGATACGCAGTATTTT	CASSLAPAPRDTQYF
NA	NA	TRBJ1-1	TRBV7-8	TGTGCCAGCAGCTTAGGCAGGAACACTGAAGCTTTCTTT	CASSLGRNTEAFF
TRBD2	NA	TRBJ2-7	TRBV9	TGTGCCAGCAGCACGGGGACTAGCGGGTTCTACGAGCAGTACTTC	CASSTGTSGFYEQYF
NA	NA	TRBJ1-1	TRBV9	TGTGCCAGCAGCGTAGACGGGGTGGCGATCACTGAAGCTTTCTTT	CASSVDGVAITEAFF
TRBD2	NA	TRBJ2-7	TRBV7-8	TGTGCCAGCAGCTTAAGCGCCGGACGTAGCGGGACCCACGAGCAGTACTTC	CASSLSAGRSGTHEQYF
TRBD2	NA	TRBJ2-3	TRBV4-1	TGCGCCAGCAGCCAAGGGGAGCGGGAGGGCCTTACAGATACGCAGTATTTT	CASSQGEREGLTDTQYF
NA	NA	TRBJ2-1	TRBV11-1	TGTGCCAGCAGCTTAGGGCGGGGTTACAATGAGCAGTTCTTC	CASSLGRGYNEQFF
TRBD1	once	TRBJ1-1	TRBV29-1	TGCAGCGGGGACAGCTTGGGGACTGAAGCTTTCTTT	CSGDSLGTEAFF
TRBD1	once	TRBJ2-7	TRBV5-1	TGCGCCAGCAGCTCTACGGGACAGGGATACGAGCAGTACTTC	CASSSTGQGYEQYF
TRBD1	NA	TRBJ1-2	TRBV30	TGTGCCTGGGAGGACAGGGCGTTTTATGGCTACACCTTC	CAWEDRAFYGYTF
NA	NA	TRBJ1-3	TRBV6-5	TGTGCCAGCACCCCATGGCAGGGAGGAGGAAACACCATATATTTT	CASTPWQGGGNTIYF
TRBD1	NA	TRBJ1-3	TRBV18	TGTGCCAGCTCGGGACAGACGGTCCTGAGCCAGGGAGCTGGAAACACCATATATTTT	CASSGQTVLSQGAGNTIYF
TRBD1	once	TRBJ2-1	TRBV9	TGTGCCAGCAGCCCCCTCCAGGGGGCGACACATGAGCAGTTCTTC	CASSPLQGATHEQFF
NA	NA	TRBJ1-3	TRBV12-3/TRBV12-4	TGTGCCAGCAGTTTGGCTTTTCGGGACACCATATATTTT	CASSLAFRDTIYF
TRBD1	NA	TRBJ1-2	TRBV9	TGTGCCAGCAGCGGAGGACAGGGCTATGGCTACACCTTC	CASSGGQGYGYTF
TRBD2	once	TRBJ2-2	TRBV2	TGTGCCAGCAGTTTGGGACTAGCCCAGAACACCGGGGAGCTGTTTTTT	CASSLGLAQNTGELFF
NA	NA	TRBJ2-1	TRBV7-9	TGTGCCCCGAACGGCCTGGCGGGTGAGCAGTTCTTC	CAPNGLAGEQFF
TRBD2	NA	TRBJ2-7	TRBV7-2	TGTGCCAGCAGCTTATGGTGGGAGGGCTACGAGCAGTACTTC	CASSLWWEGYEQYF
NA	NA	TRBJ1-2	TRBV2	TGTGCCAGCAGTGAAGAGCCGGGACTGAACTATGGCTACACCTTC	CASSEEPGLNYGYTF
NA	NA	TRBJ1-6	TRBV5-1	TGCGCCAGCAGGAGAGCCACGGGCGGGGATTCACCCCTCCACTTT	CASRRATGGDSPLHF
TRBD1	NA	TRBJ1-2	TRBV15	TGTGCCACCCACAGGGGTCGGAACTATGGCTACACCTTC	CATHRGRNYGYTF